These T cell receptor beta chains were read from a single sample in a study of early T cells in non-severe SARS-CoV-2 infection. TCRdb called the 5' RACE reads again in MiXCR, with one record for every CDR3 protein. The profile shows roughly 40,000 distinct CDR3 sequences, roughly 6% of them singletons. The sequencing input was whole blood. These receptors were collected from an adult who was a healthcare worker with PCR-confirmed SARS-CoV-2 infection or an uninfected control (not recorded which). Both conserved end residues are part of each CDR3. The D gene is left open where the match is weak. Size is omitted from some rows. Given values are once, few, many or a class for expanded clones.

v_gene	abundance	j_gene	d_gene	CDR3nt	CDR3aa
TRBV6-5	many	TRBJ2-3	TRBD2	TGTGCCAGCAGTAAAACTAGCGGGGGGGCATCAGATACGCAGTATTTT	CASSKTSGGASDTQYF
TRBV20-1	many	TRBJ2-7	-	TGCAGTGCCAATGACGAAACCTACGAGCAGTACTTC	CSANDETYEQYF
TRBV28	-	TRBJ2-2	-	TGTGCCAGCAGTTTTCCCCAGGGAAGCTCGTTCACCGGGGAGCTGTTTTTT	CASSFPQGSSFTGELFF
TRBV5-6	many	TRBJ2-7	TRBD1	TGTGCCAGCAGCTTGGCGGGGACCGGGACAGGTTACGAGCAGTACTTC	CASSLAGTGTGYEQYF
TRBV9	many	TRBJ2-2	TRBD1	TGTGCCAGCAGCCCGCGACAGGGGTACACCGGGGAGCTGTTTTTT	CASSPRQGYTGELFF
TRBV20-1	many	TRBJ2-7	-	TGCAGTGCTAGAGATGGGGGCTACGAGCAGTACTTC	CSARDGGYEQYF
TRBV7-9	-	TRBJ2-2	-	TGTGCCAGCAGTTCTCCCCCGGATAGGGCCGGGGAGCTGTTTTTT	CASSSPPDRAGELFF
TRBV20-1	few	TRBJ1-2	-	TGCAGTGCTAGCGGTCCCGTCAACTATGGCTACACCTTC	CSASGPVNYGYTF
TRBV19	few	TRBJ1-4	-	TGTGCCAGTAGTTCGAAACGCGACACAGGACCAACTAATGAAAAACTGTTTTTT	CASSSKRDTGPTNEKLFF
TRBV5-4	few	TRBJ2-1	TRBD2	TGTGCCAGCAGCCCAGCGGGGACGCAGACCTACAATGAGCAGTTCTTC	CASSPAGTQTYNEQFF
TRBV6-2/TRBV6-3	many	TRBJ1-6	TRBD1	TGTGCCAGCAGTTACCCGCGGGACAGGCCGGCCTCACCCCTCCACTTT	CASSYPRDRPASPLHF
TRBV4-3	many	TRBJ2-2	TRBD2	TGCGCCAGCAGCCAAGAGGTTCTAGCGGGGCGAACCGGGGAGCTGTTTTTT	CASSQEVLAGRTGELFF
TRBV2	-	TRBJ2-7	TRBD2	TGTGCCAGCATTCCATACCGGACTAGCGGGGTTTACGAGCAGTACTTC	CASIPYRTSGVYEQYF
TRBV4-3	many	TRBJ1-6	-	TGCGCCAGCAGCCAAGATCGAGGGCAGAAGAATTCACCCCTCCACTTT	CASSQDRGQKNSPLHF
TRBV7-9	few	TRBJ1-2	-	TGTGCCAGCAGCTTAGTGGGAAAGGGGTATGGCTACACCTTC	CASSLVGKGYGYTF
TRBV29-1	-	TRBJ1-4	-	TGCAGCGTAAAGACATTCCGAAATGAAAAACTGTTTTTT	CSVKTFRNEKLFF
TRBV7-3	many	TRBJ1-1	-	TGTGCCAGCAGCCGAACATACAACACTGAAGCTTTCTTT	CASSRTYNTEAFF
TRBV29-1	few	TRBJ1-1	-	TGCAGCGTTGTAGAGACTGGGTCGAACACTGAAGCTTTCTTT	CSVVETGSNTEAFF
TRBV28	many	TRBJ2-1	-	TGTGCCAGCAGTTTAAGCAGTAGGAAGTTCTTC	CASSLSSRKFF
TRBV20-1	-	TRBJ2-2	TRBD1	TGCAGTGCTAGTGACGGGACAGGGAGGGACACCGGGGAGCTGTTTTTT	CSASDGTGRDTGELFF
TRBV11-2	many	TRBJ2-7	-	TGTGCCAGCAGCTTAGAAAGCCGCGAGCAGTACTTC	CASSLESREQYF
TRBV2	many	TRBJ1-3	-	TGTGCCAGCAGTGCGGACACCATATATTTT	CASSADTIYF
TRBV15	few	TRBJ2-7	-	TGTGCCACCAGCAGAAGGGGGGACACCGGCTACGAGCAGTACTTC	CATSRRGDTGYEQYF
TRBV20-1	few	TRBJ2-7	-	TGCAGTGCTAGCAGGGGTGGGGTTTTATACGAGCAGTACTTC	CSASRGGVLYEQYF
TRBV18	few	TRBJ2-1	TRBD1	TGTGCCAGCCAAAGAGCAACCGGGACAGGGAGCAATGAGCAGTTCTTC	CASQRATGTGSNEQFF
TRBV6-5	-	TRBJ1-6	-	TGTGCCAGCACTAAATACGGTGGGGGGCGGCCTAATTCACCCCTCCACTTT	CASTKYGGGRPNSPLHF
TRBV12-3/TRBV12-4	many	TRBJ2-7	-	TGTGCCAGCAGTAGGCAGAGTACCTACGAGCAGTACTTC	CASSRQSTYEQYF
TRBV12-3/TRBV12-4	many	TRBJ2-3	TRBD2	TGTGCCAGCAGCAATAGCGGGGGGGCGGCAGATACGCAGTATTTT	CASSNSGGAADTQYF
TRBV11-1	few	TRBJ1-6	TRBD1	TGTGCCAGCAGCCCGCGGACAGGGAGCTCCTATAATTCACCCCTCCACTTT	CASSPRTGSSYNSPLHF
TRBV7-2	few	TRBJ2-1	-	TGTGCCAGCAGCCCAAATGGGGTGTTTCTCTACAATGAGCAGTTCTTC	CASSPNGVFLYNEQFF
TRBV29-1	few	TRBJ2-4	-	TGCAGCGTTGACCCGGGTGAGGACATTCAGTACTTC	CSVDPGEDIQYF
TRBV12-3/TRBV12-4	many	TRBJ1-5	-	TGTGCCAGCAGCTTAGGTAGCAATCAGCCCCAGCATTTT	CASSLGSNQPQHF
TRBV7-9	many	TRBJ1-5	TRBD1	TGTGCCAGCAGCATTACAGGGGACCAGCCCCAGCATTTT	CASSITGDQPQHF
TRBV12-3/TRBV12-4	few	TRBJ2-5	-	TGTGCCAGCTCGGTAGCAGGGATTAAAGAGACCCAGTACTTC	CASSVAGIKETQYF
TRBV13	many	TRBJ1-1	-	TGTGCCAGCAGCTTAGCTACAGACACTGAAGCTTTCTTT	CASSLATDTEAFF
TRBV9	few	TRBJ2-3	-	TGTGCCAGCAGCGTAGGCCCGCGGGCGAACCTATTCACAGATACGCAGTATTTT	CASSVGPRANLFTDTQYF
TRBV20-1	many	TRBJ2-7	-	TGCAGTGCTAGGGCGCCCAAGGGAGCCGAGCAGTACTTC	CSARAPKGAEQYF
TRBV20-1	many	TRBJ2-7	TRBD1	TGCAGTGCAAAAGGACAGGCCTACCCCTACGAGCAGTACTTC	CSAKGQAYPYEQYF